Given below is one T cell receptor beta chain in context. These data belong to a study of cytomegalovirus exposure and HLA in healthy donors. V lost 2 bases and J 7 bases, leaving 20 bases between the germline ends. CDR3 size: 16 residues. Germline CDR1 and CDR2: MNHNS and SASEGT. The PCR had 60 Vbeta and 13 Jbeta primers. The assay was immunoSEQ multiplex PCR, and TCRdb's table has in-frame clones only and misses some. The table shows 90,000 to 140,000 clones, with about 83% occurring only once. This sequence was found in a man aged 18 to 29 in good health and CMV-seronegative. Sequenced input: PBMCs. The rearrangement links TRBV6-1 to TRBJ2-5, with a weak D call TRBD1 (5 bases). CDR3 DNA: TGTGCCAGCAGTGAAAACTCCCCGTGGCTTCAGGGGACCCAGTACTTC. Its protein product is CASSENSPWLQGTQYF.